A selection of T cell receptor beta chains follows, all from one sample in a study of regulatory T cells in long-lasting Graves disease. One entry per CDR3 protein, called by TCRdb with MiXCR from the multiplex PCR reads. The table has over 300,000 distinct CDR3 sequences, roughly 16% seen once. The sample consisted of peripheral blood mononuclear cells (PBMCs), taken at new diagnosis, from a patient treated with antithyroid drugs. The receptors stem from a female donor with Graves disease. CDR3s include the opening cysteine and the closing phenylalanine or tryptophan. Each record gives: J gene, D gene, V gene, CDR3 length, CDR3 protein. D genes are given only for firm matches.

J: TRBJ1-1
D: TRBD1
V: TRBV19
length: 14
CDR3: CASSISTGGTEAFF

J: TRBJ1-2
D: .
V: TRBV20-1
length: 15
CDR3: CSAKDSRLAAYGYTF

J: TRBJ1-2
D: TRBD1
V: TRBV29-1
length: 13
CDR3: CSVLQGAAYGYTF

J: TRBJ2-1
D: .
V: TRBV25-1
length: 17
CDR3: CASSDQQTGPYLNEQFF

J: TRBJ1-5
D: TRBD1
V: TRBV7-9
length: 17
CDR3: CASSQAGTANSNQPQHF

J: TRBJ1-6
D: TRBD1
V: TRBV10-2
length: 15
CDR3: CASSGFGQGLSPLHF

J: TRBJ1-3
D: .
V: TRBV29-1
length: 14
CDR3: CSVEVADSGNTIYF

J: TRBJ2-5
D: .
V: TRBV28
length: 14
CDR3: CASSLNRVGETQYF

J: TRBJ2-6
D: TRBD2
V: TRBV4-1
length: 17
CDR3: CASSPGRGTSGANVLTF

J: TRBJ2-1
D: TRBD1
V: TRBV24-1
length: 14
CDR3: CATSTSLRGNEQFF

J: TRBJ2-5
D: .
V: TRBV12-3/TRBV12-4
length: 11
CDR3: CASSSGQTQYF

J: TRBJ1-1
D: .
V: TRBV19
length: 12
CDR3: CASSIPRGEAFF

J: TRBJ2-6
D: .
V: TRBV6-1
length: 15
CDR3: CASSEGEAGANVLTF

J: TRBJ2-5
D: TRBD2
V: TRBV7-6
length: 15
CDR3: CASSTSSGRVETQYF

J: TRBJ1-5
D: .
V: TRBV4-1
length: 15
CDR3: CASSQDPTRNQPQHF

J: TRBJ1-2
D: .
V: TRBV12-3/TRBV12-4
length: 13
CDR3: CASSLDGMQGNTF

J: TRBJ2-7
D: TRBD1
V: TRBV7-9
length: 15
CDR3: CASSEMTGGSYEQYF

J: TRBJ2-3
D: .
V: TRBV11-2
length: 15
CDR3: CASSLSSSSTDTQYF

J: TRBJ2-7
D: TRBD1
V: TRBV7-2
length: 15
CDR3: CASSRVGQGDYEQYF

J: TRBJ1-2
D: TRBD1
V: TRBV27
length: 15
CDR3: CASRPRQGSNYGYTF

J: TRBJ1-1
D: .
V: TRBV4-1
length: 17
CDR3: CASSQDPSAGLNTEAFF

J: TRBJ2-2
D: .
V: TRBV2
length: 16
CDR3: CASTGVRTWNTGELFF

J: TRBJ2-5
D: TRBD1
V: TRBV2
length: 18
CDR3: CASIQSFGMQGVDETQYF

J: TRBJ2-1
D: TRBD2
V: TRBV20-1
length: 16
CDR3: CSARDPLAGGRREQFF

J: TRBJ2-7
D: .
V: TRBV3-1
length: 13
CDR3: CASSGTTSYEQYF

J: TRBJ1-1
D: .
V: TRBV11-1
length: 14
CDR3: CASSQLQKNTEAFF

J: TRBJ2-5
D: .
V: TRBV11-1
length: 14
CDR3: CASSPPLDEETQYF

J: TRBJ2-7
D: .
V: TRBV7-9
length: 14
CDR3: CASSDQDAFYEQYF

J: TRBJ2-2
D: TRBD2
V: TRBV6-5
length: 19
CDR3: CASSYFPIRTSGTAGELFF

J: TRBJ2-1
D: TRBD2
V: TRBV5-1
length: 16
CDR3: CASNIEAGLNYNEQFF

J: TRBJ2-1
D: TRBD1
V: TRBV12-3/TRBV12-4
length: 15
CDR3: CASSFQGTGNNEQFF

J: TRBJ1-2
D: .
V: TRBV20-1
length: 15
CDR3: CSAPRAGEANYGYTF

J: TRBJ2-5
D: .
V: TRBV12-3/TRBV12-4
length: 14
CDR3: CASIPASGVETQYF

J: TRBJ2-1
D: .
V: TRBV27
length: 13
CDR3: CASSFERYNEQFF

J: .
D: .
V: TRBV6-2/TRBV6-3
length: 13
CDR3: CASSYTPTYEQYF

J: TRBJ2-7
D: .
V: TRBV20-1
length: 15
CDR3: CSARAPLGLGYEQYF

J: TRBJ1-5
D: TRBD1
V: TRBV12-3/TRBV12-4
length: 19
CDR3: CASSLAGTGGISGNQPQHF

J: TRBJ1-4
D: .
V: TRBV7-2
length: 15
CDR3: CASSDRGSTNEKLFF

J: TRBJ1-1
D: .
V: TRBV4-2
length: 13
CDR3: CASSQVKNTEAFF

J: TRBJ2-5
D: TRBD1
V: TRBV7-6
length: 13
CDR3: CASSRTGTETQYF

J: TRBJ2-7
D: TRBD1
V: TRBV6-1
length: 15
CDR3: CATASETGGRYEQYF

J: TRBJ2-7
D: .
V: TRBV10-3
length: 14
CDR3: CAISDAGGTREQYF

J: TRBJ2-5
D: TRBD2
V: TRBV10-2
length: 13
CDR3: CASIPSGKETQYF

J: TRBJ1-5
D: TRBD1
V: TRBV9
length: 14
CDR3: CASSVQGGNRPQHF

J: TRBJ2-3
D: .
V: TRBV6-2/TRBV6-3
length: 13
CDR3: CASEDILTDTQYF

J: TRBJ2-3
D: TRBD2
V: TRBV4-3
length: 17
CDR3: CASSQDRTSGLTDTQYF